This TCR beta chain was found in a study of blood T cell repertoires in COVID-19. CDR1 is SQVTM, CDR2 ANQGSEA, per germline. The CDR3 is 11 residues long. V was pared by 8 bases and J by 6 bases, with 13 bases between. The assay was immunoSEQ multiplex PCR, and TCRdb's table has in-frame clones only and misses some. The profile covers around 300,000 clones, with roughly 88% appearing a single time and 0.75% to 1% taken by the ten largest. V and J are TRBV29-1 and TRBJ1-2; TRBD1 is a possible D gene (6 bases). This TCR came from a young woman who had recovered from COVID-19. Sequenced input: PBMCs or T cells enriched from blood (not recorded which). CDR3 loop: CSSGGADGYTF. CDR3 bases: TGCAGCTCTGGGGGGGCGGATGGCTACACCTTC.